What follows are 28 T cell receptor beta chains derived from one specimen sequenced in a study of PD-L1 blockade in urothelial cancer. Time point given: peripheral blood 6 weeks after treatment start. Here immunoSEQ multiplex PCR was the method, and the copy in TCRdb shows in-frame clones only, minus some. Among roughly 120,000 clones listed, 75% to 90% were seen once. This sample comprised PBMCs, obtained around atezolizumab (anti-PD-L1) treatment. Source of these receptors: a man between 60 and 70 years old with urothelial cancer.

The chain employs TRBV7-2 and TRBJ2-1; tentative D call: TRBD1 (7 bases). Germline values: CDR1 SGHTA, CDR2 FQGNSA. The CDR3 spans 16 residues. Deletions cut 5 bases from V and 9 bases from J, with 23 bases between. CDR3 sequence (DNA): TGTGCCAGCAGCCCCGGGAGACAGGGAGGCCTGAGTGAGCAGTTCTTC. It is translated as CASSPGRQGGLSEQFF.

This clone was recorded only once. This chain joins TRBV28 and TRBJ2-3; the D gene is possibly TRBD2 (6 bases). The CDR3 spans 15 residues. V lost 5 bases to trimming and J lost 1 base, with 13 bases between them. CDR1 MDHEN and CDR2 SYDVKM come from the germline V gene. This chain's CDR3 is CASSQMGGGTDTQYF. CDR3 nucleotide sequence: TGTGCCAGCAGTCAAATGGGGGGAGGCACAGATACGCAGTATTTT.

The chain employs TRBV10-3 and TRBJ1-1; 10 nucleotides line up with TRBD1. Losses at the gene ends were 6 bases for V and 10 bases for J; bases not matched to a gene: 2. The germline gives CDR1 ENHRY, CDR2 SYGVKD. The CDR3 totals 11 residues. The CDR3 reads CAISGDRGAFF. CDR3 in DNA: TGTGCCATCAGCGGGGACAGGGGAGCTTTCTTT.

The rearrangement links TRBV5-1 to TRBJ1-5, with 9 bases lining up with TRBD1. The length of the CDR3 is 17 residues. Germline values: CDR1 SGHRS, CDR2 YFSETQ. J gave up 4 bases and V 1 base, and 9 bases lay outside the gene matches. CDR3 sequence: CASSLTGQGLGNQPQHF. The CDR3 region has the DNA TGCGCCAGCAGCTTGACCGGACAGGGGTTAGGAAATCAGCCCCAGCATTTT. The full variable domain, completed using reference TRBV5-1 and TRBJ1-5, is KAGVTQTPRYLIKTRGQQVTLSCSPISGHRSVSWYQQTPGQGLQFLFEYFSETQRNKGNFPGRFSGRQFSNSRSEMNVSTLELGDSALYLCASSLTGQGLGNQPQHFGDGTRLSIL.

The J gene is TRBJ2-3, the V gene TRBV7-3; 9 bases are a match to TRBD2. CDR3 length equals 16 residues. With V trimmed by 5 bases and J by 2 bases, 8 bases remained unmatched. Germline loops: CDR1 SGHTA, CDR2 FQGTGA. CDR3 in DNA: TGTGCCAGCAGCCCCTGGGGCGGGAGGGCCACAGATACGCAGTATTTT. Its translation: CASSPWGGRATDTQYF.

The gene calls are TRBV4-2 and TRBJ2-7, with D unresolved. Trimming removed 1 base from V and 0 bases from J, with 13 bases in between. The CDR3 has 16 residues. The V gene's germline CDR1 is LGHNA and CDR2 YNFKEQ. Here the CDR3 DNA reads TGTGCCAGCAGCCAAGGGCAGGTAACCCTCTCCTACGAGCAGTACTTC. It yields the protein CASSQGQVTLSYEQYF.

The CDR3 region has the DNA TGTGCCAGCAGCTGGCCGGGGACAGTTCCCACCAACTACGAGCAGTACTTC. Translating it yields CASSWPGTVPTNYEQYF. V and J are TRBV5-6 and TRBJ2-7, with TRBD1 identical over 7 bases. The CDR3 covers 17 residues. The germline CDR1 and CDR2 sequences are SGHDT and YYEEEE. V lost 3 bases and J lost 3; bases outside the gene matches: 15. The whole variable domain, remainder taken from reference TRBV5-6 and TRBJ2-7, is DAGVTQSPTHLIKTRGQQVTLRCSPKSGHDTVSWYQQALGQGPQFIFQYYEEEERQRGNFPDRFSGHQFPNYSSELNVNALLLGDSALYLCASSWPGTVPTNYEQYFGPGTRLTVT.

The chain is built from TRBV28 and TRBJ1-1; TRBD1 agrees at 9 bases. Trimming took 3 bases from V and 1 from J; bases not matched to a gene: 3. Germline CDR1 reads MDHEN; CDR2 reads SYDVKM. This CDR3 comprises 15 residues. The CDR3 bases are TGTGCCAGCAGTTTTACAGGGGGCGCGAACACTGAAGCTTTCTTT. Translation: CASSFTGGANTEAFF.

CDR3 amino acids: CASNDPGLDIGGELFF. The CDR3 DNA is TGTGCCAGCAACGATCCGGGACTAGATATCGGCGGGGAGCTGTTTTTT. The rearrangement links TRBV2 to TRBJ2-2; 8 nucleotides match TRBD2. Germline V gives CDR1 SNHLY, CDR2 FYNNEI. This CDR3 spans 16 amino acids. The ends lost 7 bases at V and 7 bases at J; junction bases unmatched: 14.

For the CDR3, the DNA is TGCGCCAGCAGCCACCCCGTGCAGGGCCGAGAGGACGAGCAGTACTTC. Residues: CASSHPVQGREDEQYF. V and J are TRBV4-1 and TRBJ2-7, with a possible D match to TRBD1 (5 bases). The length of the CDR3 is 16 residues. Deletions cut 3 bases from V and 5 bases from J, with 20 bases between. CDR1 is MGHRA and CDR2 is YSYEKL in the germline V gene.

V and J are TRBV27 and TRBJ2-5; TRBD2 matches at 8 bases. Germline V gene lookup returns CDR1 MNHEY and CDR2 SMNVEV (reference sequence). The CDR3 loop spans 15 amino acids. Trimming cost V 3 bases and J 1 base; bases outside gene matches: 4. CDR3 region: CASSFTGRAQETQYF. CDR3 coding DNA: TGTGCCAGCAGTTTCACCGGGAGGGCCCAAGAGACCCAGTACTTC.

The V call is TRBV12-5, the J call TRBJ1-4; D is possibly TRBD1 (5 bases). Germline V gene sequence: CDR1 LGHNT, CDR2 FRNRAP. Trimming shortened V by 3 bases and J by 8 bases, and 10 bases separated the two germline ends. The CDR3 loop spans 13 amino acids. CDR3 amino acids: CASGFGGWEKLFF. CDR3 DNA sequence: TGTGCTAGTGGTTTCGGGGGGTGGGAAAAACTGTTTTTT.

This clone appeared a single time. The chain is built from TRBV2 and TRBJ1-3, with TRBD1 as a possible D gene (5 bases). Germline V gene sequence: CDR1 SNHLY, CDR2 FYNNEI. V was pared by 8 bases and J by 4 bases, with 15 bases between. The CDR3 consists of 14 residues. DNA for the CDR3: TGTGCCAGCGGCGGAGGGGCGGGCGGAAACACCATATATTTT. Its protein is CASGGGAGGNTIYF.

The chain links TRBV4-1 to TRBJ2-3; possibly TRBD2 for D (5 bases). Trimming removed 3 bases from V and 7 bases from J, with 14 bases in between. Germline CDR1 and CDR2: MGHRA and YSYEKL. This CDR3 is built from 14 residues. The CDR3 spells CASSHGSQRNTQYF. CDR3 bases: TGCGCCAGCAGCCACGGCTCTCAGCGGAATACGCAGTATTTT.

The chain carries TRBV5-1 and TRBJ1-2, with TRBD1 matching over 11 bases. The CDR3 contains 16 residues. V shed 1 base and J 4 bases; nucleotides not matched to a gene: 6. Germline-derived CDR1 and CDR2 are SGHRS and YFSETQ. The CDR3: CASSLTGTGGGYGYTF. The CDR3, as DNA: TGCGCCAGCAGCTTGACCGGGACAGGGGGAGGCTATGGCTACACCTTC.

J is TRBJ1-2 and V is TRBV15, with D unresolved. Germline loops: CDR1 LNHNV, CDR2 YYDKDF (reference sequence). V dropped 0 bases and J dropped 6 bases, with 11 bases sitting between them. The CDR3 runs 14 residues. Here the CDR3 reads CATSRDYRGDGYTF. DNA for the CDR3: TGTGCCACCAGCAGAGATTACCGCGGAGATGGCTACACCTTC.

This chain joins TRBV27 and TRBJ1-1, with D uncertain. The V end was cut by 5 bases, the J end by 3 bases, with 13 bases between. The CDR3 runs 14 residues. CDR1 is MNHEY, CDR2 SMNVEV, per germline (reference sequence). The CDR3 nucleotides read TGTGCCAGCAGTACTCGACGGGATGACACTGAAGCTTTCTTT. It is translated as CASSTRRDDTEAFF.

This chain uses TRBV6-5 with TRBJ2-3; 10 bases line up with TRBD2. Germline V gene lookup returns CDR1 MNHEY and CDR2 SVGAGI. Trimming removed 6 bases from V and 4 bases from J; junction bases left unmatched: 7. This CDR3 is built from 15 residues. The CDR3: CASSQGLAFADTQYF. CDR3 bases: TGTGCCAGCAGCCAGGGACTAGCGTTCGCAGATACGCAGTATTTT.

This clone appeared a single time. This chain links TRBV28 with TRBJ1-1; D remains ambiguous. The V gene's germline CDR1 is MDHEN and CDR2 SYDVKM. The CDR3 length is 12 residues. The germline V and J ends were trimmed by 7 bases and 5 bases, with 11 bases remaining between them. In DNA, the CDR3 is TGTGCCAGCACTTCAGGAGGAACTGAAGCTTTCTTT. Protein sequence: CASTSGGTEAFF.

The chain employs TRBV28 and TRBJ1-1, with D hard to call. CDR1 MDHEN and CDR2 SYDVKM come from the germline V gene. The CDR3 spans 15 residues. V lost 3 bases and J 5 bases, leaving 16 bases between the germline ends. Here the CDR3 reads CASSFRGWRGTEAFF. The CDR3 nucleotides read TGTGCCAGCAGTTTTCGGGGATGGAGAGGGACTGAAGCTTTCTTT.

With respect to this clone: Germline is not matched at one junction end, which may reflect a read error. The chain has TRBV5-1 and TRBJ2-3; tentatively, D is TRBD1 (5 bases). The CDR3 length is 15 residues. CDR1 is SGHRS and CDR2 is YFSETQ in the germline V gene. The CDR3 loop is CASRLAGASTDTQYF. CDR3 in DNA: TGCGCCAGCAGATTGGCTGGGGCGAGCACAGATACGCAGTATTTT.

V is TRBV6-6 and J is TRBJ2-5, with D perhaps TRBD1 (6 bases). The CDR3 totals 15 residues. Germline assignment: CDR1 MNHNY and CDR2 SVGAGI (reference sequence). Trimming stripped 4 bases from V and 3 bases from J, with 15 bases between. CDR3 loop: CASSLTQGLEETQYF. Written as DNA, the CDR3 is TGTGCCAGCAGTTTGACCCAGGGGCTTGAAGAGACCCAGTACTTC.

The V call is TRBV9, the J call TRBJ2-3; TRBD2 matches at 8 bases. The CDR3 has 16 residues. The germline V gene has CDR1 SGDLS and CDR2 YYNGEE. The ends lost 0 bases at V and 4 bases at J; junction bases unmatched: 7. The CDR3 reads CASSVARGGRADTQYF. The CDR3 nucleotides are TGTGCCAGCAGCGTAGCTCGGGGGGGTCGAGCAGATACGCAGTATTTT.

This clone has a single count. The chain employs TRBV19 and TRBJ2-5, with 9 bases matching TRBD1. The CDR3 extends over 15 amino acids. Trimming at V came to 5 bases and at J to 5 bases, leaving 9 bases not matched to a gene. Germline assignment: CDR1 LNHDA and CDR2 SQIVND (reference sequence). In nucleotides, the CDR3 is TGTGCCAGTAGTCGGGGGACAGGGAGCCCGGAGACCCAGTACTTC. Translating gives CASSRGTGSPETQYF.

The CDR3 nucleotides are TGTGCCAGCAGCTTAAACGGACAGAGCACCGGGGAGCTGTTTTTT. It codes for CASSLNGQSTGELFF. This rearrangement joins TRBV7-3 to TRBJ2-2; D is perhaps TRBD1 (6 bases). The CDR3 is 15 residues long. The germline V gene has CDR1 SGHTA and CDR2 FQGTGA. With 1 base removed from V and 4 bases from J, the gap between germline ends came to 10 bases.

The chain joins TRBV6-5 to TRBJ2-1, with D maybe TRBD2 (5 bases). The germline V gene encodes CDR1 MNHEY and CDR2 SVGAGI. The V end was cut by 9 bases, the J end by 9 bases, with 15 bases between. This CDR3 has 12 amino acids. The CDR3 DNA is TGTGCCAGGAGGACCGGAGGAGGTGAGCAGTTCTTC. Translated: CARRTGGGEQFF.

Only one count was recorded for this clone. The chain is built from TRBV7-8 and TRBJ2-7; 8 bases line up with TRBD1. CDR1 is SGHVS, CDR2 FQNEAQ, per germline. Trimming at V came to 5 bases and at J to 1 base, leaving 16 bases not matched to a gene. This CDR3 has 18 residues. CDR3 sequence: CASSPRTGQASASYEQYF. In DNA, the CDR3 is TGTGCCAGCAGCCCAAGGACGGGACAGGCCTCAGCTTCCTACGAGCAGTACTTC.

DNA for the CDR3: TGTGCCAGCAGCCCGACCGGGACATTGGATTCACCCCTCCACTTT. It encodes CASSPTGTLDSPLHF. This sequence joins TRBV5-6 and TRBJ1-6, with D perhaps TRBD1 (6 bases). The CDR3 spans 15 residues. Trimming shortened V by 4 bases and J by 8 bases, and 16 bases separated the two germline ends. In germline, CDR1 is SGHDT, CDR2 YYEEEE.